Detailed here is one T cell receptor beta chain. Its antigen remains unknown. This sample was taken from a study of Tregs in tolerant kidney transplant recipients. J was trimmed by 0 bases and V by 6 bases; bases with no gene match: 7. The CDR3 sequence is 15 residues long. Germline lookup yields CDR1 SGHTA and CDR2 FQGNSA. Findings and limits, study-wide: Tregs expanded with activated donor B cells seemed most donor-specific.

Clones were read by immunoSEQ multiplex PCR, and TCRdb kept only the in-frame ones, dropping some. Here the sample spans 50,000 to 75,000 clones, 98% being singletons. This material consisted of Tregs from blood, taken before the transplant. The origin of this receptor is a human donor who received a combined kidney and bone marrow transplant. The genes are TRBV7-2 and TRBJ2-7; 8 bases fit TRBD2. The CDR3 protein is CASRKSGGLSYEQYF. The CDR3 region has the DNA TGTGCCAGCAGAAAAAGCGGGGGCCTCTCCTACGAGCAGTACTTC.